This TCR beta chain was recorded in a study of cytomegalovirus exposure and HLA in healthy donors. For the study at large: HLA-typed donors contributed some 87 million unique TCRs, which were held in an early data release.

Regarding this clone: Its antigen is undetermined.

Study results and caveats: Among the sequence variants, a highly shared cluster was likely an artifact of sequencing. The presence/absence work took it that sequencing depth was about the same across donors.

Primers: 60 Vbeta forward and 13 Jbeta reverse. The data were produced by immunoSEQ multiplex PCR, yet TCRdb's version contains in-frame clones alone and is incomplete. The sample holds under 200,000 clones; about 86% are singletons and the top ten take approximately 2%. Sequenced material: PBMCs. The source of this sequence is a woman younger than 35 in good health and CMV-seropositive.

For the CDR3, the DNA is TGTGCCAGCAGCTTAGCGCTTCCCCGAGCTAACTATGGCTACACCTTC. The encoded protein is CASSLALPRANYGYTF. J is TRBJ1-2 and V is TRBV7-2; no firm D call. The V end was cut by 0 bases, the J end by 0 bases, with 11 bases between. This CDR3 comprises 16 residues. Germline-derived CDR1 and CDR2 are SGHTA and FQGNSA.